This TCR beta chain was identified in a study of Ad26.COV2.S vaccination and SARS-CoV-2 variants. Study information: It was the COV1001 Ad26.COV2.S trial arm that included the donor. Overall study findings and caveats: Marked by substantial breadth, spike-specific CD8+ and CD4+ T cell responses were reportedly seen after vaccination. Responses of T cells in total may have been underestimated by the TCR breadth and depth analyses.

TCRdb's table, derived via immunoSEQ multiplex PCR, lists solely in-frame clones and lacks some. This table holds a few hundred thousand clones, 75% to 95% found once. Per germline, CDR1 MNHEY and CDR2 SVGEGT. The V end was cut by 2 bases, the J end by 7 bases, with 12 bases between. CDR3 length equals 14 residues. Of note for this clone: Its target is unknown.

Treatment reported: roughly 18 received Ad26.COV2.S at low or high dose, single or two shots; roughly five received placebo; per-sample allocation not given. Sampling was performed 63 days after the first vaccine or placebo injection. Immunization relied on an Ad26 vector, which expressed Wuhan-strain SARS-CoV-2 spike. The sequenced sample was peripheral blood, obtained in a trial of Ad26.COV2.S vaccine versus placebo. This sequence joins TRBV6-2 or TRBV6-3 and TRBJ2-1, with unresolved D. The source is a person aged 18-60 years who received the Ad26.COV2.S COVID-19 vaccine or a placebo. Here the CDR3 reads CASSYDNWPNEQFF. CDR3 bases: TGTGCCAGCAGTTACGACAACTGGCCAAATGAGCAGTTCTTC.